This paragraph covers one T cell receptor beta chain sequence. Its antigen remains unidentified. Germline V gene lookup returns CDR1 SGHTA and CDR2 FQGTGA. The CDR3 spans 13 residues. J lost 5 bases, V lost 5 bases, and 1 base had no gene match. The study ran its PCR with 60 Vbeta and 13 Jbeta primers. Per the original data handling: A later analysis tallied some 84 million unique TCR beta chains, 9.5 million to 14 million of them shared. The repertoire was sequenced with immunoSEQ multiplex PCR; TCRdb's copy has only in-frame clones and lacks some. V, J and clone size are those of that table, while D and trimming were read from the DNA. The sample gives roughly 230,000 clones, more than 75% of which show up once; 0.2% to 0.25% is in the top ten. The data were taken from a study of cytomegalovirus exposure and HLA in healthy donors. Study-level points and caveats: Productive status was seen about 87% or about 30% of the time for most TCR beta V segments in an earlier analysis. An analysis was carried out at a later point. It showed that HLA-associated TCR beta chains were more clonally expanded than equally common non-associated chains.

The chain couples TRBV7-3 to TRBJ2-5, with 11 bases identical to TRBD2. This sequence originates from a girl aged 2 to 9 in good health and CMV-seronegative. The specimen sequenced was PBMCs. The CDR3 DNA reads as TGTGCCAGCAGCCCTAGCGGGGGGGAGACCCAGTACTTC. Its translation: CASSPSGGETQYF.